Below, 23 T cell receptor beta chains from the same sample are listed, as sequenced in a study of T cell responses to AZD1222 COVID-19 vaccine. The method was immunoSEQ multiplex PCR; TCRdb's version includes in-frame clones alone and lacks a portion of them. Of some 150,000 clones detected, roughly 88% appear once; the ten largest clones hold roughly 3.8%. The source material was peripheral blood, sampled on day 0 of AZD1222 vaccination. All receptors derive from an adult in good health.

As to this clone: The identical CDR3 is also encoded by other nucleotide sequences in the sample. The chain joins TRBV7-2 to TRBJ2-5; either TRBD1 or TRBD2 may fit D (5 bases each). The CDR3 is 13 amino acids. Trimming took 1 base from V and 5 from J, leaving 8 bases between them. Germline CDR1 and CDR2: SGHTA and FQGNSA. The CDR3 sequence: CASSLGGRETQYF. The CDR3 DNA reads as TGTGCCAGCAGCTTAGGGGGACGGGAGACCCAGTACTTC. Filled out from reference TRBV7-2 and TRBJ2-5, the complete variable domain reads GAGVSQSPSNKVTEKGKDVELRCDPISGHTALYWYRQSLGQGLEFLIYFQGNSAPDKSGLPSDRFSAERTGGSVSTLTIQRTQQEDSAVYLCASSLGGRETQYFGPGTRLLVL.

V and J are TRBV11-2 and TRBJ2-1; TRBD2 aligns across 9 bases. Germline-derived CDR1 and CDR2 are SGHAT and FQNNGV. The junction had 1 base not matched to a gene; V was cut back by 2 bases and J by 2 bases. The CDR3 loop spans 15 amino acids. CDR3 in DNA: TGTGCCAGCAGCTTAAGACTAGCGGCCTACAATGAGCAGTTCTTC. It translates to CASSLRLAAYNEQFF. Full variable domain (remainder filled in from reference TRBV11-2 and TRBJ2-1): EAGVAQSPRYKIIEKRQSVAFWCNPISGHATLYWYQQILGQGPKLLIQFQNNGVVDDSQLPKDRFSAERLKGVDSTLKIQPAKLEDSAVYLCASSLRLAAYNEQFFGPGTRLTVL.

The genes are TRBV4-3 and TRBJ1-2; D is perhaps TRBD1 (6 bases). The germline V and J ends were trimmed by 0 bases and 4 bases, with 12 bases remaining between them. CDR3 length: 15 residues. Germline lookup yields CDR1 LGHNA and CDR2 YSLEER. The CDR3 DNA reads as TGCGCCAGCAGCCAAGATAGTCAGGGGCCCTATGGCTACACCTTC. Its protein is CASSQDSQGPYGYTF.

The chain uses TRBV29-1 and TRBJ2-7; 9 bases are a match to TRBD2. Germline V gives CDR1 SQVTM, CDR2 ANQGSEA. Unmatched junction bases numbered 3, after V lost 6 bases and J lost 3 bases. The CDR3 extends over 12 amino acids. CDR3 residues: CSVRTSVYEQYF. Written as DNA, the CDR3 is TGCAGCGTCCGGACTAGCGTCTACGAGCAGTACTTC.

The V and J genes are TRBV19 and TRBJ1-1, with a tentative D call TRBD1 (5 bases). Germline V lookup: CDR1 LNHDA, CDR2 SQIVND (reference sequence). Trimming took off 3 bases at V and 0 bases at J, with 8 bases between the two ends. CDR3 length: 14 amino acids. CDR3 coding DNA: TGTGCCAGTAGTATTAGAGGGGTGAACACTGAAGCTTTCTTT. Its protein product is CASSIRGVNTEAFF.

This clone has just a few counts. The genes are TRBV29-1 and TRBJ1-2, with D possibly being TRBD1 (5 bases). The V gene's germline CDR1 is SQVTM and CDR2 ANQGSEA. Trimming took off 5 bases at V and 3 bases at J, with 16 bases between the two ends. The CDR3 contains 14 residues. CDR3 nucleotide sequence: TGCAGCGTTTGGGGCGCGGGGACGGACTATGGCTACACCTTC. Encoded protein: CSVWGAGTDYGYTF.

The rearrangement links TRBV12-5 to TRBJ1-1; maybe TRBD1 (5 bases). Trimming removed 4 bases from V and 3 bases from J, with 9 bases in between. The V gene's germline CDR1 is LGHNT and CDR2 FRNRAP. This CDR3 has 13 residues. CDR3 amino acids: CASGWVGDTEAFF. The CDR3 DNA reads as TGTGCTAGTGGTTGGGTGGGGGACACTGAAGCTTTCTTT.

The chain links TRBV14 to TRBJ1-1; TRBD1 is a possible D gene (5 bases). The CDR3 spans 16 residues. Germline V CDR1 and CDR2: SGHDN, FVKESK. V was cut by 0 bases and J by 1 base, with 12 bases left in between. The CDR3 region has the DNA TGTGCCAGCAGCCAAGATCCAGGGACGGGGAACACTGAAGCTTTCTTT. Protein product: CASSQDPGTGNTEAFF.

The chain is built from TRBV4-3 and TRBJ2-7; a possible D gene is TRBD1 (5 bases). This CDR3 region has 14 residues. Germline V CDR1 and CDR2: LGHNA, YSLEER. The V and J ends lost 6 bases and 3 bases respectively, with 15 bases between them. The CDR3 DNA sequence: TGCGCCAGCAGGGTAAACACGGACAACTACGAGCAGTACTTC. It is translated as CASRVNTDNYEQYF.

CDR3 DNA: TGTGCCACCAGCTTCCCGGCAGGACACCTATACAATGAGCAGTTCTTC. Residues: CATSFPAGHLYNEQFF. J is TRBJ2-1 and V is TRBV15; weak D call: TRBD1 (5 bases). V lost 5 bases to trimming and J lost 4 bases, with 18 bases between them. This CDR3 spans 16 amino acids. Germline-derived CDR1 and CDR2 are LNHNV and YYDKDF (reference sequence).

V is TRBV28 and J is TRBJ2-7; 7 positions agree with TRBD2. This CDR3 has 14 amino acids. J lost 6 bases, V lost 4 bases, and 9 bases had no gene match. Germline-derived CDR1 and CDR2 are MDHEN and SYDVKM. The CDR3 spells CASSSGLGLAEQYF. CDR3 nucleotide sequence: TGTGCCAGCAGTTCCGGACTAGGATTAGCCGAGCAGTACTTC.

The count of this clone is one. The chain is built from TRBV7-2 and TRBJ1-3, with 8 positions matching TRBD1. The CDR3 loop spans 18 amino acids. V lost 5 bases to trimming and J lost 2 bases; unmatched junction nucleotides: 14. Germline assignment: CDR1 SGHTA and CDR2 FQGNSA. The DNA of the CDR3 is TGTGCCAGCAGCACCTCCATTACGGACAGGGTGACTGGAAACACCATATATTTT. This gives the protein CASSTSITDRVTGNTIYF.

The CDR3 bases are TGTGCCAGCTCACCACCCGGGACTAGCGGGAAGGATGAGCAGTTCTTC. Its translation is CASSPPGTSGKDEQFF. V usage is TRBV18 and J usage is TRBJ2-1; 13 bases fit TRBD2. The J segment lost 8 bases and the V segment lost 0 bases, leaving 4 bases of the junction unmatched. CDR3 length equals 16 residues. CDR1 KGHSH and CDR2 LQKENI come from the germline V gene.

The chain has TRBV3-1 (or the pseudogene TRBV3-2) and TRBJ2-7; D remains ambiguous. The V gene's germline CDR1 is LGHDT and CDR2 YNNKEL (reference sequence). Trimming removed 1 base from V and 3 bases from J, with 4 bases in between. The CDR3 spans 12 residues. The CDR3: CASSQAHYEQYF. The CDR3 region has the DNA TGTGCCAGCAGCCAAGCACACTACGAGCAGTACTTC.

The chain combines TRBV19 with TRBJ1-2; 8 positions match TRBD1. V lost 4 bases, J lost 2 bases, and 15 bases stayed unmatched. CDR3 length: 18 amino acids. Germline-derived CDR1 and CDR2 are LNHDA and SQIVND (reference sequence). The CDR3 region has the DNA TGTGCCAGTAGTAGCAGACCGGGACAGGCCGTCTCGAACTATGGCTACACCTTC. Protein sequence: CASSSRPGQAVSNYGYTF.

V is TRBV18 and J is TRBJ2-1; tentative D call: TRBD2 (6 bases). V lost 6 bases to trimming and J lost 12 bases, with 18 bases between them. CDR3 size: 13 residues. Germline-derived CDR1 and CDR2 are KGHSH and LQKENI. The CDR3 loop is CASSRDQAEGQFF. The DNA for the CDR3 is TGTGCCAGCTCGCGGGACCAGGCGGAGGGGCAGTTCTTC.

The rearrangement joins TRBV6-5 to TRBJ2-1; D gene ambiguous. Trimming took 9 bases from V and 0 from J, leaving 12 bases between them. This CDR3 contains 14 residues. CDR1 and CDR2 from the germline V gene are MNHEY and SVGAGI. The CDR3 spells CASNAAPSYNEQFF. In DNA form, the CDR3 reads TGTGCCAGTAACGCGGCGCCCTCCTACAATGAGCAGTTCTTC.

This clone was counted only a few times. The chain is built from TRBV19 and TRBJ1-1; maybe TRBD1 (6 bases). V was pared by 8 bases and J by 1 base, with 17 bases between. Germline assignment: CDR1 LNHDA and CDR2 SQIVND (reference sequence). The CDR3 is 15 amino acids. As DNA, the CDR3 is TGTGCCAGTCTCACGCCACAGGGCAAGAACACTGAAGCTTTCTTT. Amino acids: CASLTPQGKNTEAFF.

By frequency in the sample, this clone is medium-sized (0.01 to 0.1%). The rearrangement joins TRBV6-4 to TRBJ2-2; a weak D match, TRBD1 (5 bases). The CDR3 has 14 amino acids. Germline V gene data show CDR1 as MRHNA and CDR2 as SNTAGT. V dropped 2 bases and J dropped 1 base, with 5 bases sitting between them. The CDR3 protein is CASSDGQNTGELFF. The CDR3 DNA reads TGTGCCAGCAGTGACGGACAGAACACCGGGGAGCTGTTTTTT.

The rearrangement links TRBV19 to TRBJ2-6; 8 bases match TRBD1. The length of the CDR3 is 17 residues. Losses at the gene ends were 4 bases for V and 1 base for J; bases not matched to a gene: 6. Per the germline V gene, CDR1 is LNHDA and CDR2 is SQIVND (reference sequence). This chain's CDR3 is CASSSPGGYSGANVLTF. For the CDR3, the DNA is TGTGCCAGTAGTAGCCCAGGGGGCTATTCTGGGGCCAACGTCCTGACTTTC. The complete variable domain, with remaining parts taken from reference TRBV19 and TRBJ2-6, reads DGGITQSPKYLFRKEGQNVTLSCEQNLNHDAMYWYRQDPGQGLRLIYYSQIVNDFQKGDIAEGYSVSREKKESFPLTVTSAQKNPTAFYLCASSSPGGYSGANVLTFGAGSRLTVL.

The chain has TRBV28 and TRBJ2-5, with D unresolved. With 3 bases removed from V and 2 bases from J, the gap between germline ends came to 4 bases. From germline, CDR1 is MDHEN and CDR2 SYDVKM. The CDR3 is made up of 12 amino acids. The chain's CDR3 is CASSLTQETQYF. CDR3 coding DNA: TGTGCCAGCAGTTTGACACAAGAGACCCAGTACTTC.

The gene calls are TRBV7-2 and TRBJ2-2; either TRBD1 or TRBD2 may supply D (5 bases each). The CDR3 length is 12 residues. The V end was cut by 4 bases, the J end by 5 bases, with 5 bases between. The V gene's germline CDR1 is SGHTA and CDR2 FQGNSA. The CDR3 reads CASSWGTGELFF. The CDR3, as DNA: TGTGCCAGCAGCTGGGGGACCGGGGAGCTGTTTTTT.

The chain carries TRBV18 and TRBJ2-3; a weak D match, TRBD1 (6 bases). Per germline, CDR1 KGHSH and CDR2 LQKENI. The CDR3 runs 17 residues. V dropped 0 bases and J dropped 7 bases, with 20 bases sitting between them. CDR3 protein: CASSPPGASQGGHTQYF. The CDR3 bases are TGTGCCAGCTCACCACCGGGGGCCTCACAAGGCGGCCATACGCAGTATTTT.